The 18 T cell receptor beta chains reported below all come from one sample, sequenced in a study of blood T cell repertoires in COVID-19. The protocol was immunoSEQ multiplex PCR, while the TCRdb copy is restricted to in-frame clones and leaves out a portion. This table holds about 250,000 clones, roughly 88% found once. Specimen: peripheral blood. Every receptor here comes from a human donor with COVID-19, enrolled during active disease. The donor label of this sample is uncertain.

The gene calls are TRBV19 and TRBJ2-7, with 11 bases fitting TRBD1. V lost 4 bases to trimming and J lost 6 bases; unmatched junction nucleotides: 5. The CDR3 covers 14 residues. The germline V gene encodes CDR1 LNHDA and CDR2 SQIVND (reference sequence). CDR3 region: CASSRTGGPLEQYF. The DNA for the CDR3 is TGTGCCAGTAGTAGGACAGGGGGCCCACTCGAGCAGTACTTC.

The chain is built from TRBV5-1 and TRBJ1-1; 9 nucleotides match TRBD1. The junction had 5 bases not matched to a gene; V was cut back by 0 bases and J by 2 bases. The CDR3 is 16 amino acids. The germline V gene encodes CDR1 SGHRS and CDR2 YFSETQ. Here the CDR3 reads CASSLAQQGANTEAFF. DNA of the CDR3: TGCGCCAGCAGCTTGGCCCAACAGGGGGCAAACACTGAAGCTTTCTTT.

In its sample, this clone was seen a few times. The chain has TRBV5-6 and TRBJ1-4, with a weak D call TRBD1 (6 bases). V lost 4 bases and J 8 bases, leaving 21 bases between the germline ends. Germline V gene lookup returns CDR1 SGHDT and CDR2 YYEEEE. The CDR3 spans 16 residues. This CDR3 reads CASSIYRDGSIEKLFF. The CDR3 bases are TGTGCCAGCAGCATTTACAGGGATGGGTCTATCGAAAAACTGTTTTTT. Combining the CDR3 with reference TRBV5-6 and TRBJ1-4 gives the whole variable domain DAGVTQSPTHLIKTRGQQVTLRCSPKSGHDTVSWYQQALGQGPQFIFQYYEEEERQRGNFPDRFSGHQFPNYSSELNVNALLLGDSALYLCASSIYRDGSIEKLFFGSGTQLSVL.

The chain couples TRBV5-4 to TRBJ2-1; 15 bases line up with TRBD2. V gave up 0 bases and J gave up 6 bases; unmatched junction bases: 4. This CDR3 has 17 amino acids. CDR1 SGHNT and CDR2 YYREEE come from the germline V gene (reference sequence). CDR3 coding DNA: TGTGCCAGCAGCTTGGGGGGACTAGCGGGAGGCGGCAATGAGCAGTTCTTC. Translating gives CASSLGGLAGGGNEQFF.

This sequence joins TRBV10-3 and TRBJ1-2; the match to TRBD1 covers 7 bases. The CDR3 is 16 amino acids. CDR1 and CDR2 (germline): ENHRY, SYGVKD. After removal of 7 bases from V and 8 bases from J, the junction contained 19 bases not matched to a gene. Written as DNA, the CDR3 is TGTGCCATCACCATAGGACAGGCAGGGGACCTTGGAGGCTACACCTTC. Its protein product is CAITIGQAGDLGGYTF.

The chain employs TRBV7-2 and TRBJ2-4; 7 bases are a match to TRBD2. The CDR3 extends over 13 amino acids. Unmatched junction bases numbered 1, after V lost 3 bases and J lost 5 bases. The germline gives CDR1 SGHTA, CDR2 FQGNSA. As DNA, the CDR3 is TGTGCCAGCAGCTTTGGGGGGGAAAACATTCAGTACTTC. Amino acid sequence: CASSFGGENIQYF.

V and J are TRBV27 and TRBJ1-2, with 7 bases matching TRBD1. Germline V gene data show CDR1 as MNHEY and CDR2 as SMNVEV (reference sequence). The CDR3 has 14 residues. Unmatched junction bases numbered 12, after V lost 6 bases and J lost 8 bases. CDR3 bases: TGTGCCAGCAGCAGGGACAGCCTGGCGAGCGGCTACACCTTC. Its translation: CASSRDSLASGYTF.

CDR3 coding DNA: TGTGCCAGCAGTGAATCTGTAGTACCCAATTCACCCCTCCACTTT. Its translation: CASSESVVPNSPLHF. V and J are TRBV6-1 and TRBJ1-6; D not resolved. CDR1 and CDR2 from the germline V gene are MNHNS and SASEGT. The CDR3 contains 15 residues. With 2 bases removed from V and 7 bases from J, the gap between germline ends came to 12 bases.

The chain employs TRBV30 and TRBJ2-1, with 7 bases identical to TRBD2. This CDR3 has 13 amino acids. Trimming took 5 bases from V and 4 from J; bases not matched to a gene: 5. Germline V gene lookup returns CDR1 GTSNPN and CDR2 SVGIG (reference sequence). This chain's CDR3 is CAWASGVYNEQFF. The CDR3 nucleotides are TGTGCCTGGGCTAGCGGAGTATACAATGAGCAGTTCTTC.

This chain links TRBV18 with TRBJ2-7, with 9 bases that match TRBD2. This CDR3 contains 14 residues. V trimming: 1 base; J trimming: 5 bases; junction bases outside the gene matches: 3. Germline lookup yields CDR1 KGHSH and CDR2 LQKENI. CDR3 in amino acids: CASSPRVAGDEQYF. The CDR3 DNA reads as TGTGCCAGCTCACCACGGGTAGCGGGGGACGAGCAGTACTTC. Using reference TRBV18 and TRBJ2-7 for the parts outside the CDR3, the full variable domain is NAGVMQNPRHLVRRRGQEARLRCSPMKGHSHVYWYRQLPEEGLKFMVYLQKENIIDESGMPKERFSAEFPKEGPSILRIQQVVRGDSAAYFCASSPRVAGDEQYFGPGTRLTVT.

There are a few counts of this clone. The identical CDR3 is also encoded by other nucleotide sequences in the sample. The rearrangement joins TRBV6-6 to TRBJ2-5; 7 bases map to TRBD1. The junction had 6 bases not matched to a gene; V was cut back by 3 bases and J by 5 bases. The CDR3 consists of 14 residues. Per germline, CDR1 MNHNY and CDR2 SVGAGI (reference sequence). CDR3 in amino acids: CASSYGQVGETQYF. For the CDR3, the DNA is TGTGCCAGCAGTTATGGACAGGTGGGGGAGACCCAGTACTTC.

The sample holds one count of this clone. V and J are TRBV2 and TRBJ1-2, with a possible D match to TRBD1 (6 bases). Trimming removed 3 bases from V and 2 bases from J, with 10 bases in between. The CDR3 sequence is 14 residues long. Germline CDR1 SNHLY, CDR2 FYNNEI. The CDR3 spells CASSEQGMNYGYTF. The CDR3 coding sequence is TGTGCCAGCAGTGAGCAGGGGATGAACTATGGCTACACCTTC. Supplemented by reference TRBV2 and TRBJ1-2, the full variable domain reads EPEVTQTPSHQVTQMGQEVILRCVPISNHLYFYWYRQILGQKVEFLVSFYNNEISEKSEIFDDQFSVERPDGSNFTLKIRSTKLEDSAMYFCASSEQGMNYGYTFGSGTRLTVV.

The chain is built from TRBV6-5 and TRBJ1-6; D not certain. Germline V lookup: CDR1 MNHEY, CDR2 SVGAGI. The V gene lost 1 base and the J gene lost 8 bases, with 12 bases spanning the gap. This CDR3 has 15 amino acids. Here the CDR3 DNA reads TGTGCCAGCAGTTACTATCATGGTCGCGATTCACCCCTCCACTTT. Residues: CASSYYHGRDSPLHF.

The genes are TRBV19 and TRBJ2-1; 10 nucleotides line up with TRBD2. The CDR3 consists of 16 residues. Germline V lookup: CDR1 LNHDA, CDR2 SQIVND (reference sequence). The junction had 8 bases not matched to a gene; V was cut back by 4 bases and J by 5 bases. This CDR3 is CASSTLLAGDNNEQFF. CDR3 nucleotide sequence: TGTGCCAGTAGTACCCTTCTAGCGGGAGACAACAATGAGCAGTTCTTC.

V is TRBV5-1 and J is TRBJ2-2, with D tentatively TRBD2 (6 bases). Trimming shortened V by 4 bases and J by 4 bases, and 17 bases separated the two germline ends. The CDR3 is 16 residues long. Germline V gene data show CDR1 as SGHRS and CDR2 as YFSETQ. CDR3 residues: CASSPAGGAGTGELFF. In DNA form, the CDR3 reads TGCGCCAGCAGCCCTGCGGGCGGGGCGGGCACCGGGGAGCTGTTTTTT.

This clone was observed a single time. This is likely a read error, given that the CDR3 carries no conserved phenylalanine or tryptophan at its end. The DNA is omitted, as the CDR3 cannot be located on it reliably, and the CDR3 follows TCRdb's listing. The J gene is TRBJ2-3, the V gene TRBV5-1; the DNA was not compared with TRBD1, the D call given in the table. Germline V lookup: CDR1 SGHRS, CDR2 YFSETQ. The CDR3 spans 11 residues, counting both ends. CDR3 in amino acids: CASSLPFQGLG.

The CDR3 is CASRLGYEQYF. CDR3 coding DNA: TGTGCCAGCCGACTCGGCTACGAGCAGTACTTC. The chain employs TRBV28 and TRBJ2-7; D remains ambiguous. CDR3 size: 11 residues. V lost 8 bases to trimming and J lost 3 bases, with 8 bases between them. Germline CDR1 is MDHEN and CDR2 is SYDVKM.

The rearrangement joins TRBV5-4 to TRBJ2-7; TRBD2 aligns across 7 bases. Germline V CDR1 and CDR2: SGHNT, YYREEE (reference sequence). Germline trimming cut 0 bases from V and 5 bases from J; bases unmatched to any gene: 5. The CDR3 has 14 residues. DNA of the CDR3: TGTGCCAGCAGCTTGGGGTTGGGGGGGAACGAGCAGTACTTC. This codes for CASSLGLGGNEQYF.